The entry that follows covers one TCR beta chain sequence. This clonotype came up a few times. No cognate antigen has been identified for it. No qualities accompany the bases; no much larger clone lies one base away. This specimen's treatment or condition label, per the study, means: live attenuated yellow fever vaccine strain. A standard Ficoll-Paque protocol was used to isolate PBMCs from peripheral blood. CD4 and CD8 T-cell fractions were isolated with Dynabeads CD4 and CD8 positive selection kits. TriZol was used to extract RNA from bulk PBMCs, from CD4 and CD8 fractions, and from dextramer-positive and dextramer-negative fractions. This entry comes from a study of T cells after yellow fever vaccination (dated by TCRdb to 2018 to 2020). General notes on the study: The SMART-Seq v4 Ultra Low Input RNA kit was used to prepare libraries from fractions with low cell numbers. Bulk TCR alpha and beta repertoires were sequenced longitudinally to track T-cell clones before and after primary and booster YFV17D yellow fever vaccination. The cohort comprised two healthy male donors, one aged 18 to 30 and one aged 30 to 40 years. Bulk PBMC replicates and cell subsets were isolated from blood drawn at multiple timepoints before and after both primary and secondary immunization. The paper's findings and limits, for the study overall: A small share of clonotypes was detected in both CD4 and CD8 compartments, with the overlap likely arising from convergent recombination. Only two donors were included in the study, so the extent to which the findings can be generalized is limited. Because abundant contaminating clonotypes from the bulk population could be contained in FACS-sorted repertoires, computational filtering was required. Most clones expanded after primary vaccination (approximately 96% of CD4 and roughly 90% of CD8) were re-detected after the booster, suggesting that broad memory maintenance occurred. Compared with the primary T-cell response, the secondary T-cell response was weaker but faster, peaking on day 5 rather than day 15.

TCR cDNA was made using 5'RACE template switching, a step that added a universal primer site and unique molecular identifiers. cDNA synthesis was primed from both the TCR alpha and TCR beta constant segments. Library amplification used two PCR steps, and the second PCR step added sample barcodes and sequencing adapters. Sequencing of libraries was done on Illumina HiSeq 2500 (2x100 bp) or NovaSeq (2x150 bp). Per the original workflow: Demultiplexing of reads and collapsing into UMI consensus sequences were performed with MIGEC, and V(D)J alignment was carried out with MiXCR. Using edgeR on replicate PBMC samples, clonotypes were called vaccine-responding if FDR was below 0.01 and the log2 fold change was above 5 up to day 15. Bulk clonotypes were assigned CD4 or CD8 identity according to which sequenced CD4 or CD8 repertoire held them at higher abundance. TCRdb reprocessed the public reads (quality trimming at Q25 with fastp, clone calling with MiXCR) and kept in-frame beta chains. Every CDR3 protein is listed once, alongside the most common genes and DNA of its rows. In this record, the V and J calls reflect TCRdb's handling and not the investigators' own analysis. The sample data list approximately 180,000 distinct CDR3 sequences, and about 6% of these were observed just once. The ten top clones hold 2.5% to 3.5% of the sample.

Sequences SGHRS (CDR1) and YFSETQ (CDR2) are obtained from the germline V gene. Measured from the cysteine to the phenylalanine, the CDR3 is 14 residues long. CDR3 DNA is the only sequence kept; it has 42 bases, read in frame from the first base. V lost 4 bases and J lost 8 bases, and the count of bases not matched to a germline gene is 6. The origin of this receptor is a man aged 18 to 35 who received the YFV17D yellow fever vaccine. The V and J genes are TRBV5-1 and TRBJ1-2; 12 central nucleotides agree with TRBD1. The sample consisted of CD4+ T cells sorted from PBMCs, taken on the day of the first yellow fever vaccination. The DNA is TGCGCCAGCAGCCCTAGGGACAGGGGGCAAGGCTACACCTTC. Its translation reads: CASSPRDRGQGYTF.